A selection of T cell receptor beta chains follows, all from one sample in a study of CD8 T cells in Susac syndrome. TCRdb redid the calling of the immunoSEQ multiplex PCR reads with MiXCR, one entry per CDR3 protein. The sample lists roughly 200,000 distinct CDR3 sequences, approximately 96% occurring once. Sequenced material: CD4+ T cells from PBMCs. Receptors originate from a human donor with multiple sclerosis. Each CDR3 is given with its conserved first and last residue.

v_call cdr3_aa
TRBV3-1 CASSKGGGGPSTDTQYF
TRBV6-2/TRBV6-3 CASRPTGQTQYF
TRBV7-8 CASSLVDTSYEQYF
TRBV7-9 CASSSLGRGPEQETQYF
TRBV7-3 CASSVDPSGTQYF
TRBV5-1 CASGSDRGQFYEQYF
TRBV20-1 CSAREGLEETQYF
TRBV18 CASSTGQGEETQYF
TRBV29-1 CSVVDPFVDGYTF
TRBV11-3 CASSLRTAYNSPLHF
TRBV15 CATSRRRTGMNEKLFF
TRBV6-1 CASTRNTEAFF
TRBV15 CATSRDTRGLRSETQYF
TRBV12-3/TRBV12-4 CASSPGTRSYEQYF
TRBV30 CAWSTPGPLGRAWGNQPQHF
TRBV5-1 CASSWGLAGGNEQFF
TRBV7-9 CASSHYLAGGRRNEQYF
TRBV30 CAWSVMVASDTQYF
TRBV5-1 CASRVAGGEKLFF
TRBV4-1 CASSQAEDTASGNTIYF
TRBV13 CASSFVGGGDIQYF
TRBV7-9 CASSPTGGRETQYF
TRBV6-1 CASRGGGDYNEQFF
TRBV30 CAWGVEAGDSGANVLTF
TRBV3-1 CASSQDVGAYNQPQHF
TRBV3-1 CASSPGYNSPLHF
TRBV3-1 CASSQVRLVVHYEQYF
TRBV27 CASSPGLAGQETQYF
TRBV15 CATSARAERDEQFF
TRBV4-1 CASSRRQGNTGELFF
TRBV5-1 CASSIQDSIYGYTF
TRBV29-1 CSVKSGTGGIKAFF
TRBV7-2 CASSSWGANYNEQFF
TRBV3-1 CASSRTGTGRGNTEAFF
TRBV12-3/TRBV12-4 CASSLSGTGNTEAFF
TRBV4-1 CASSQDWGGGGYEQYF
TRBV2 CASSFRDVKNIQYF
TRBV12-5 CASGPRLTGSPLHF
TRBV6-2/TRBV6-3 CASRGIGQGGQPQHF
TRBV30 CAWSVLGPAFAFF
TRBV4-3 CASSQEVGLYYEQYF